This T cell receptor (beta chain) was sequenced in a study of Ad26.COV2.S vaccination and SARS-CoV-2 variants (dated by TCRdb to the early 2020s). A note on the overall study: Donors in the vaccine arm were drawn from COV1001, a phase I-IIa trial of Ad26.COV2.S in healthy adults that was multicentre, randomized, double-blind and placebo-controlled. Ad26.COV2.S was administered intramuscularly at a dose of 5x10^10 or 1x10^11 viral particles, either as one shot or as two shots given 56 days apart. TCRbeta repertoire sequencing served as the tool for gauging how specific and how broad the SARS-CoV-2-reactive T cell receptors were following Ad26.COV2.S vaccination. A total of approximately 30 samples were included in the TCR-sequenced set, comprising about 20 Ad26.COV2.S vaccine recipients, 5 placebo recipients and 8 SARS-CoV-2 convalescent individuals. Trial participants were randomized into five groups of five: low-dose or high-dose Ad26.COV2.S given once or twice, or placebo on both occasions. Blinding of investigators to trial group allocation was maintained during experiments and outcome assessment.

Taken with the paper, the label for treatment or condition translates to: roughly 20 received Ad26.COV2.S at low or high dose, single or two shots; five or six received placebo; per-sample allocation not given. Repertoires of vaccine and placebo recipients were sequenced from samples collected on day 63 after the first injection. In Cohort 1b, roughly 25 adults aged 18-55 years were enrolled at a single site in Boston, USA, between 29 July and 7 August 2020. Ad26.COV2.S consisted of a replication-incompetent adenovirus type 26 vector by which a prefusion-stabilized SARS-CoV-2 spike protein from the original Wuhan strain was expressed. A note on this clone: The specificity of this receptor is unknown. No qualities accompany the bases; no much larger clone lies one base away.

The immunoSEQ Assay was used to sequence TCRbeta CDR3 regions. After extraction, genomic DNA underwent amplification by bias-controlled multiplex PCR, followed by high-throughput sequencing. For the original study's pipeline: Collapsing and filtering of sequences were performed to quantify the absolute abundance of each unique TCRbeta CDR3 region. T cell fraction was estimated by normalizing TCRbeta template counts to usable DNA, which was measured by amplifying reference genes present in all nucleated cells. Repertoire TCRs were annotated as SARS-CoV-2-specific when V gene, CDR3 amino acid sequence and J gene were exactly matched to a known reactive TCR set. The reference SARS-CoV-2 TCR set was obtained from MIRA and was filtered for enrichment in COVID-19-positive ImmuneCODE repertoires, whereby public or cross-reactive TCRs were removed. Drawing on the MIRA antigens, annotated TCRs were analysed further at the level of specific ORF or position within ORF. Breadth was defined as annotated unique rearrangements over total unique productive rearrangements; depth was the summed frequency of those rearrangements. Two-sided Wilcoxon rank-sum tests were used to compare TCR breadth between groups. TCRdb limited this immuneACCESS table to in-frame rearrangements with V and J called. A share of clones is missing; checked studies link under half to unresolved V genes, and the rest is unexplained. V and J calls and clone size are copied from that table; D and trimming were computed from the DNA. The sample table holds 300,000 to 350,000 clones, of which 75% to 90% were seen once. The ten largest clones capture roughly a tenth of the sample.

The paper as a whole reports these results and caveats: After vaccination, substantial breadth of spike-specific CD8+ and CD4+ T cell responses was reported. Vaccine and placebo recipients had comparable non-spike TCR breadth, which fits with the vaccine containing only spike. The study was not powered for comparison of responses between vaccine doses or regimens. The authors noted that total T cell responses may have been underestimated by the TCR breadth and depth analyses. Ad26.COV2.S recipients had higher spike-specific TCR breadth than placebo recipients (P = 0.0014).

The germline ends are 14 bases apart after V is trimmed by 5 bases and J by 1 base. CDR1 SGHTA and CDR2 FQGNSA were looked up in the germline V gene. The CDR3, cysteine through phenylalanine, is 15 amino acids long. The entry retains the CDR3 DNA only, 45 bases that are in frame from base 1. The receptor comes from a person aged 18-60 years who received the Ad26.COV2.S COVID-19 vaccine or a placebo. The V gene is TRBV7-2 and the J gene is TRBJ1-1; TRBD1 is a weak D gene call, 6 bases matching. The material was peripheral blood, obtained in a trial of Ad26.COV2.S vaccine versus placebo. The CDR3 in this case is CASSPQGIGNTEAFF. In nucleotide form, the sequence is TGTGCCAGCAGCCCACAGGGTATCGGGAACACTGAAGCTTTCTTT.